This TCR beta chain comes out of a study of T-cell memory formation after mild COVID-19. Study-level findings and limits: Memory sampled before infection contained some responding clones, suggesting cross-reactive memory joined.

As concerns this clonotype: Its antigen is still unknown.

Constant-segment primers were used for 5'RACE, and the resulting TCR alpha and TCR beta cDNA libraries carried sample barcodes and UMIs. TCRdb re-called the 5' RACE reads with MiXCR, one entry per CDR3 protein. The sample records 400,000 to 450,000 distinct CDR3 sequences, roughly 18% being singletons. CDR1 and CDR2 from the germline V gene are MNHEY and SVGEGT. The CDR3 has 13 amino acids. Trimming took off 0 bases at V and 6 bases at J, with 9 bases between the two ends. What was sequenced was PBMCs or a T cell subset sorted from them (not recorded which). V usage is TRBV6-2 or TRBV6-3 and J usage is TRBJ2-7; D remains unclear. This TCR was sampled from a man aged 18 to 35 who had mild COVID-19 (a few samples of this study predate the infection). Cell type and time point are not known. CDR3 residues: CASSYSGRSEQYV. For the CDR3, the DNA is TGTGCCAGCAGTTACTCGGGCAGATCCGAGCAGTACGTC.